This T cell receptor (beta chain) was profiled in a study of shared clonotypes between healthy human individuals. Study findings and constraints: On the whole, naive subsets had larger estimated richness than memory subsets had.

In germline, CDR1 is SGHTA, CDR2 FQGNSA. The CDR3 is made up of 18 amino acids. J lost 1 base, V lost 1 base, and 10 bases had no gene match. Each of the donors was a healthy adult who was HIV-negative and had not had a recent acute infection or vaccination. Concerning this clone: Its antigen is undetermined.

Across several immunoSEQ plates, the genomic DNA of each subset was split evenly. Profiled with immunoSEQ multiplex PCR; TCRdb holds only in-frame clones, not every one. The sample gives 900,000 to 1,200,000 clones, 75% to 85% of which show up once; 0.6% to 0.75% is in the top ten. The J gene is TRBJ1-5, the V gene TRBV7-2; 7 bases are shared with TRBD1. The sequence derives from a young man in good health. Some clones in this sample may be carry-over from other donors' samples. Sequencing used memory CD4+ T cells from PBMCs. Subset denoted: CD45RA-negative fraction. This CDR3 is CASSLDRRQGRSNQPQHF. The CDR3 nucleotides read TGTGCCAGCAGCTTAGATCGAAGACAGGGTCGAAGCAATCAGCCCCAGCATTTT.